This T cell receptor (beta chain) came from a study of blood T cell repertoires in COVID-19. About the study: Spain, Italy and the United States supplied samples that represented acute and convalescent COVID-19. T cells, B-cell-depleted T cells, or PBMCs supplied cDNA or gDNA.

Seattle's cohort entered during active infection and was followed longitudinally. As handled by the study authors: Nucleated cell number was recorded as an estimate derived from reference gene primer amplification. TCRdb's copy holds only in-frame clones and misses some; the assay was immunoSEQ multiplex PCR. Clone size and the V and J calls come from that table; the DNA yielded D and trimming. Found here are roughly 150,000 clones, about 85% of them singletons; the top ten hold approximately 7.6%. This CDR3 region has 18 residues. V lost 5 bases, J lost 0 bases, and 19 bases lay in between. Germline V CDR1 and CDR2: KGHSH, LQKENI.

The source material was peripheral blood. The chain joins TRBV18 to TRBJ2-2; D is unresolved. The clonotype originates from a woman of 80 years or more with COVID-19, enrolled during active disease. CDR3 in DNA: TGTGCCAGCTCATCGGTGAACCCCACCCAAGCGAACACCGGGGAGCTGTTTTTT. Encoded protein: CASSSVNPTQANTGELFF.